One and the same sample provided the 9 T cell receptor beta chains below, sequenced in a study of early T cells in non-severe SARS-CoV-2 infection. TCRdb used MiXCR to reprocess the 5' RACE reads, holding one entry per CDR3 protein. The sample lists 30,000 to 35,000 distinct CDR3 sequences; around 7% were seen once. The sequencing input was whole blood. The receptor source for this set is an adult who was a healthcare worker with PCR-confirmed SARS-CoV-2 infection or an uninfected control (not recorded which).

This clonotype was found many times. The genes are TRBV27 and TRBJ2-7, with TRBD2 matching 7 bases. The ends lost 2 bases at V and 5 bases at J; junction bases unmatched: 6. The CDR3 runs 14 residues. CDR1 and CDR2 (germline): MNHEY, SMNVEV (reference sequence). The CDR3 nucleotides are TGTGCCAGCAGTTTAGGGTGGGAGGGGAACGAGCAGTACTTC. This translates into CASSLGWEGNEQYF.

In its sample, this clonotype was seen many times. The chain couples TRBV7-2 to TRBJ1-1; 9 positions agree with TRBD1. CDR3 length: 15 amino acids. The germline CDR1 and CDR2 sequences are SGHTA and FQGNSA. The junction had 4 bases not matched to a gene; V was cut back by 2 bases and J by 3 bases. The CDR3 is CASSLTGGPDTEAFF. The CDR3 region has the DNA TGTGCCAGCAGCTTAACAGGGGGCCCGGACACTGAAGCTTTCTTT.

This clonotype was seen repeatedly, ten times or more. The J gene is TRBJ1-4, the V gene TRBV7-8; D unclear. The V end lost 3 bases, the J end lost 8 bases, and 19 bases lay between the germline ends. CDR3 length equals 16 residues. CDR1 SGHVS and CDR2 FQNEAQ come from the germline V gene. The DNA of the CDR3 is TGTGCCAGCAGCTTGCACCCGGCCGGAGGACGGGAAAAACTGTTTTTT. This gives the protein CASSLHPAGGREKLFF.

Many counts were recorded for this clonotype. This chain connects TRBV7-2 to TRBJ2-7, with 10 bases aligning to TRBD1. Trimming took 4 bases from V and 6 from J; bases not matched to a gene: 12. CDR1 is SGHTA, CDR2 FQGNSA, per germline. CDR3 size: 16 residues. The CDR3 is CASSSYPGTGVGEQYF. The DNA for the CDR3 is TGTGCCAGCAGCTCCTATCCCGGGACAGGGGTAGGCGAGCAGTACTTC.

This clonotype was observed at least ten times. The rearrangement links TRBV20-1 to TRBJ2-1; maybe TRBD2 (6 bases). Germline CDR1 reads DFQATT; CDR2 reads SNEGSKA (reference sequence). V was clipped by 0 bases and J by 5 bases, with 20 bases between them. CDR3 length: 17 amino acids. The CDR3 DNA is TGCAGTGCTAGAGATGCTCCGGGGGACTGGGGGAACAATGAGCAGTTCTTC. Translated, it gives CSARDAPGDWGNNEQFF.

This clonotype has more than one count but fewer than ten. This chain connects TRBV25-1 to TRBJ2-5, with a weak D call TRBD1 (6 bases). The CDR3 is 14 residues long. V dropped 4 bases and J dropped 5 bases, with 14 bases sitting between them. CDR1 and CDR2 (germline): MGHDK, SYGVNS. Written as DNA, the CDR3 is TGTGCCAGCAGTGTTGCACAGGGAGTGGAGACCCAGTACTTC. It encodes CASSVAQGVETQYF.

CDR3 sequence: CASRMTSGRRPYF. CDR3 DNA sequence: TGTGCCAGCAGGATGACTAGCGGGAGGAGGCCGTACTTC. The chain has TRBV28 and TRBJ2-7; TRBD2 aligns across 13 bases. The V gene end was trimmed by 6 bases and the J gene end by 12 bases; junction bases not matched to a gene: 8. The CDR3 extends over 13 amino acids. CDR1 and CDR2 from the germline V gene are MDHEN and SYDVKM. The full variable domain, completed using reference TRBV28 and TRBJ2-7, is DVKVTQSSRYLVKRTGEKVFLECVQDMDHENMFWYRQDPGLGLRLIYFSYDVKMKEKGDIPEGYSVSREKKERFSLILESASTNQTSMYLCASRMTSGRRPYFGPGTRLTVT.

There are many counts of this clonotype. The rearrangement uses TRBV4-3 and TRBJ2-6; 9 bases fit TRBD1. Trimming removed 0 bases from V and 11 bases from J; junction bases left unmatched: 8. CDR1 is LGHNA, CDR2 YSLEER, per germline. The CDR3 has 16 residues. The CDR3: CASSQDQDRGRDVLTF. CDR3 sequence (DNA): TGCGCCAGCAGCCAAGATCAGGACAGGGGTCGGGACGTCCTGACTTTC.

This clonotype was picked up many times. The CDR3 nucleotides read TGTGCCAGCAGCCCAGCGTTGGGTTACAATGAGCAGTTCTTC. This gives the protein CASSPALGYNEQFF. V gene TRBV7-9 combines with J gene TRBJ2-1; no firm D call. The CDR3 totals 14 residues. The germline CDR1 and CDR2 sequences are SEHNR and FQNEAQ (reference sequence). Trimming cost V 5 bases and J 4 bases, with 12 bases left between them.